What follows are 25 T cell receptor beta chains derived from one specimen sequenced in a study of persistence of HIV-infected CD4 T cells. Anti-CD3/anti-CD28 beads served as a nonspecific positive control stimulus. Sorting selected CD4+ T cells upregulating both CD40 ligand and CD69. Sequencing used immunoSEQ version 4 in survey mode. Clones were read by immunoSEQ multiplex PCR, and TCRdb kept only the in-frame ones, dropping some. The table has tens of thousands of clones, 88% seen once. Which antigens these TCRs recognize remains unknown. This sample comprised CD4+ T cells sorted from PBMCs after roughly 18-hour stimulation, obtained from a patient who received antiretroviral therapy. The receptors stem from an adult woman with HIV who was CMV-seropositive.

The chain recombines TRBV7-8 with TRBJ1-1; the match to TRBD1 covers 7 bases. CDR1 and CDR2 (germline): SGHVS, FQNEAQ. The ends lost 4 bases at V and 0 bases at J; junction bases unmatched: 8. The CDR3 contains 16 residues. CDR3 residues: CASSSLPTGMNTEAFF. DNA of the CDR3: TGTGCCAGCAGCTCACTCCCGACAGGGATGAACACTGAAGCTTTCTTT.

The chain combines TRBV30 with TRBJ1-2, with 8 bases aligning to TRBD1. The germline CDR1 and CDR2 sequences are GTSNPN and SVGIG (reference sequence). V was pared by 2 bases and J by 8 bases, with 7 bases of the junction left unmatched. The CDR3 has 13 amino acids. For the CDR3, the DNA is TGTGCCTGGAGTTCCGGGCAGGGGGCGGGCTACACCTTC. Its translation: CAWSSGQGAGYTF.

CDR3 in DNA: TGTGCCAGCAGTCGAGGGACAGCGGACAATGGCTACACCTTC. As protein: CASSRGTADNGYTF. The V call is TRBV6-6, the J call TRBJ1-2; 7 bases match TRBD1. Per germline, CDR1 MNHNY and CDR2 SVGAGI (reference sequence). The CDR3 length is 14 residues. With 5 bases clipped from V and 6 bases from J, the junction kept 9 bases outside the gene matches.

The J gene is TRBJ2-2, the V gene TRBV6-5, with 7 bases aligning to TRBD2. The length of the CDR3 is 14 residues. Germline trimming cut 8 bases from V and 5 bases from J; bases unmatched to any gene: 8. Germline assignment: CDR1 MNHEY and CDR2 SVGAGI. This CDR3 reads CASSGGFLTGELFF. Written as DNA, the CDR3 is TGTGCCAGCTCCGGGGGGTTCTTGACCGGGGAGCTGTTTTTT.

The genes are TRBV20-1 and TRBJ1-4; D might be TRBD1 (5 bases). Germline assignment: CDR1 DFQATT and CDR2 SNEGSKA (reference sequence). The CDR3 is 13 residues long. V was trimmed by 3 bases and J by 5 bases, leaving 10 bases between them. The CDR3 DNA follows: TGCAGTGCTAGTCCAGGGCGGAATGAAAAACTGTTTTTT. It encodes CSASPGRNEKLFF.

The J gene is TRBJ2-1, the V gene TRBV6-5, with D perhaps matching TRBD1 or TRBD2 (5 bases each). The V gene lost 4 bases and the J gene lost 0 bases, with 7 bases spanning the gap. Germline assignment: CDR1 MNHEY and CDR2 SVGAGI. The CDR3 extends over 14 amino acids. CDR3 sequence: CASSSGSSYNEQFF. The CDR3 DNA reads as TGTGCCAGCAGTTCAGGGAGCTCCTACAATGAGCAGTTCTTC.

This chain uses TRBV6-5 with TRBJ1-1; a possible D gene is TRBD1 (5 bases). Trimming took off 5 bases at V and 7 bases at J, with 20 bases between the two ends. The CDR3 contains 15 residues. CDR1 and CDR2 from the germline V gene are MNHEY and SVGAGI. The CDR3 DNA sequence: TGTGCCAGCAGTCCCCAATGGGACCGCTGGGGTGAAGCTTTCTTT. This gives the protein CASSPQWDRWGEAFF.

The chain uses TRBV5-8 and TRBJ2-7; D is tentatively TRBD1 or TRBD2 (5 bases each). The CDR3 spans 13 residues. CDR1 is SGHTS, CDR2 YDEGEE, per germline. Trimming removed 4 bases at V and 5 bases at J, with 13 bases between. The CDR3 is CASSLGEFNEQYV. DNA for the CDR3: TGTGCCAGCAGCCTGGGGGAGTTCAACGAGCAGTACGTC.

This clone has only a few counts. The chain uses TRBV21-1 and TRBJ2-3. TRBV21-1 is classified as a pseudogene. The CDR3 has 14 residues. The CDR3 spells CASSGPTNTDTQYF. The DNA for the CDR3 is TGTGCCAGCAGCGGACCCACTAACACAGATACGCAGTATTTT.

This CDR3 reads CASSFGTAAEKLFF. The CDR3 coding sequence is TGCGCCAGCAGCTTTGGGACCGCCGCTGAAAAACTGTTTTTT. V gene TRBV5-1 combines with J gene TRBJ1-4, with D perhaps TRBD1 (5 bases). Trimming removed 2 bases from V and 7 bases from J, with 12 bases in between. This CDR3 spans 14 amino acids. Germline-derived CDR1 and CDR2 are SGHRS and YFSETQ.

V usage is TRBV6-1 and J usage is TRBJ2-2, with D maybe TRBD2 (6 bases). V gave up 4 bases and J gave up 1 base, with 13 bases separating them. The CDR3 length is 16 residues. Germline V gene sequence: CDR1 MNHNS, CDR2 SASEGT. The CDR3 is CASSGSTSLNTGELFF. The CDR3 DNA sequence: TGTGCCAGCAGTGGATCGACTAGTCTGAACACCGGGGAGCTGTTTTTT.

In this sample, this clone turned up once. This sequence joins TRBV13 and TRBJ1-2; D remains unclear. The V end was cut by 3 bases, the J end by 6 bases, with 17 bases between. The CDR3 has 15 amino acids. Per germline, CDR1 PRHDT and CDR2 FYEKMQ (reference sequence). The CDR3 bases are TGTGCCAGCAGCTTTCGCCAGTTCAAGGTAAATGGCTACACCTTC. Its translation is CASSFRQFKVNGYTF.

The DNA for the CDR3 is TGCGCCAGCAGCCCTCCGGGACAGGGGCCCTACAATGAGCAGTTCTTC. Amino acids: CASSPPGQGPYNEQFF. J is TRBJ2-1 and V is TRBV5-1, with TRBD1 identical over 10 bases. The CDR3 is made up of 16 amino acids. CDR1 and CDR2 (germline): SGHRS, YFSETQ. V trimming: 4 bases; J trimming: 2 bases; junction bases outside the gene matches: 6.

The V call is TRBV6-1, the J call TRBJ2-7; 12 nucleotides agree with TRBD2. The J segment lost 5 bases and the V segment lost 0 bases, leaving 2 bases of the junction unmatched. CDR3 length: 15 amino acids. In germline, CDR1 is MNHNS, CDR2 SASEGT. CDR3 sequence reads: CASSEATSGGHEQYV. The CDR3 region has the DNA TGTGCCAGCAGTGAAGCGACTAGCGGGGGACACGAGCAGTACGTC.

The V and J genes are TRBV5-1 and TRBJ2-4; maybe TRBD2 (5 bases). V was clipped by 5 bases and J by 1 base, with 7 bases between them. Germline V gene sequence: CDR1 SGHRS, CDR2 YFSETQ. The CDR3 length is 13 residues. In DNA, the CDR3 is TGCGCCAGCAGTGCGGGTGCCAAAAACATTCAGTACTTC. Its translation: CASSAGAKNIQYF.

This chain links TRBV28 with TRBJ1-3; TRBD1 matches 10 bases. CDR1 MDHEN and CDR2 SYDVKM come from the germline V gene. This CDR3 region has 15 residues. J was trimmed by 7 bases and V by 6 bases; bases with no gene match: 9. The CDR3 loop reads CASSTRGTGVNTIYF. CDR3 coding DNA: TGTGCCAGCAGCACTCGGGGGACAGGGGTTAACACCATATATTTT.

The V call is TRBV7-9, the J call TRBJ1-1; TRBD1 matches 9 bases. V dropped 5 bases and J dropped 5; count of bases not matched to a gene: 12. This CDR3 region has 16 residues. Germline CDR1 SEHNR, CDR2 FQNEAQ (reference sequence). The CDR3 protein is CASSLNSGTGNTEAFF. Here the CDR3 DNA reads TGTGCCAGCAGCCTAAACTCCGGGACAGGGAATACTGAAGCTTTCTTT.

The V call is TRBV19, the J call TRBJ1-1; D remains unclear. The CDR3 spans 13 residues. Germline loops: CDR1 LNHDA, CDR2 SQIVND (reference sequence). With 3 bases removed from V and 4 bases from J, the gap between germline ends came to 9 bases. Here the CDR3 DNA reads TGTGCCAGTAGTATCGTCAGGACCACTGAAGCTTTCTTT. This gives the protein CASSIVRTTEAFF.

Here the CDR3 DNA reads TGCGCCAGCAGCCGGGGGGGACAGGGGGCTCCCAGGATGACTGAAAAACTGTTTTTT. It yields the protein CASSRGGQGAPRMTEKLFF. The chain has TRBV5-1 and TRBJ1-4; TRBD1 aligns across 12 bases. This CDR3 has 19 amino acids. V trimming: 4 bases; J trimming: 7 bases; junction bases outside the gene matches: 17. CDR1 and CDR2 (germline): SGHRS, YFSETQ.

The CDR3, as DNA: TGCGCCAGCAGCTTGGGGGGTCACTTAAACTCCTACGAGCAGTACTTC. Protein product: CASSLGGHLNSYEQYF. The chain joins TRBV5-1 to TRBJ2-7; no clear D. There are 16 residues in the CDR3. Germline CDR1 reads SGHRS; CDR2 reads YFSETQ. The V end was cut by 0 bases, the J end by 0 bases, with 13 bases between.

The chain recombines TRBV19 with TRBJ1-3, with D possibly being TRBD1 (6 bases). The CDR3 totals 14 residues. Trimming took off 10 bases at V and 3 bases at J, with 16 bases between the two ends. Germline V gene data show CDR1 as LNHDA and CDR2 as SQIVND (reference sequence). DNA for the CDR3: TGTGCCACCGCCGGGGGGGGCTATGGAAACACCATATATTTT. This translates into CATAGGGYGNTIYF.

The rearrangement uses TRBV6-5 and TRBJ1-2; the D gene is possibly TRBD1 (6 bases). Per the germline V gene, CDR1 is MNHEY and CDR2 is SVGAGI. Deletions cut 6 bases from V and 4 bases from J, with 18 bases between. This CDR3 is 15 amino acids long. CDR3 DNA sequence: TGTGCCAGCAGGTCGGTTAGGACAGCCAGCTATGGCTACACCTTC. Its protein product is CASRSVRTASYGYTF.

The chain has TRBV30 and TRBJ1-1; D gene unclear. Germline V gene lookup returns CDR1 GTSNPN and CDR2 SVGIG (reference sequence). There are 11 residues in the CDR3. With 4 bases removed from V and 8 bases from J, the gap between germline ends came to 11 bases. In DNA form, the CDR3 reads TGTGCCTGGACCCTGCAGAAGGAAGCTTTCTTT. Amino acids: CAWTLQKEAFF.

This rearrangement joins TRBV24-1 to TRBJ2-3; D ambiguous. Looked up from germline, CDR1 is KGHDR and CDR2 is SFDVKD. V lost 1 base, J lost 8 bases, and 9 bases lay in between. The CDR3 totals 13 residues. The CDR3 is CATSDLILGTQYF. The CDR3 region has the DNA TGTGCCACCAGTGATTTAATATTGGGTACGCAGTATTTT.

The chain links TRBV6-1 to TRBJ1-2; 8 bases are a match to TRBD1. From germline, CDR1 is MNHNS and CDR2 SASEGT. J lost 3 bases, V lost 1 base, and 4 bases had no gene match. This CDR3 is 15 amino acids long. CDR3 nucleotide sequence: TGTGCCAGCAGTGAAGGACAGGGGCCTTACTATGGCTACACCTTC. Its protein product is CASSEGQGPYYGYTF.